Detailed here is one TCR beta chain. Using immunoSEQ multiplex PCR, the repertoire was profiled, and TCRdb retains in-frame clones only, with some absent. The profile shows about 710,000 clones, about 90% of them singletons. The sample comes from a study of shared T cell receptors in the human thymus. The CDR3 totals 14 residues. V lost 0 bases and J lost 1, with 7 bases in between. Germline CDR1 and CDR2: LGHNA and YSLEER. These data were also filed under a second study, of human thymus T cells. That paper notes: Among thymic and blood repertoires, usage of V and J genes appeared biased.

The sample was thymocytes. The receptor comes from a boy under two years old with a congenital heart defect. V is TRBV4-3 and J is TRBJ2-7, with a possible D match to TRBD1 (5 bases). CDR3: CASSQDTGSYEQYF. CDR3 nucleotide sequence: TGCGCCAGCAGCCAAGATACAGGTTCCTACGAGCAGTACTTC.